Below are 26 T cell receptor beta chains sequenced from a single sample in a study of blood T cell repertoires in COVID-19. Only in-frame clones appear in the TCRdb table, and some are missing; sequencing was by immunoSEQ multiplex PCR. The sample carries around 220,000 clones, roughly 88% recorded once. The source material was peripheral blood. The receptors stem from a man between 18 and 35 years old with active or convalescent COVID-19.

The CDR3 sequence: CATPRKDNYGYTF. CDR3 sequence (DNA): TGTGCCACCCCCAGAAAAGATAACTATGGCTACACCTTC. The chain couples TRBV6-5 to TRBJ1-2, with D hard to call. This CDR3 contains 13 residues. Germline V gene lookup returns CDR1 MNHEY and CDR2 SVGAGI. V lost 10 bases, J lost 1 base, and 13 bases lay in between.

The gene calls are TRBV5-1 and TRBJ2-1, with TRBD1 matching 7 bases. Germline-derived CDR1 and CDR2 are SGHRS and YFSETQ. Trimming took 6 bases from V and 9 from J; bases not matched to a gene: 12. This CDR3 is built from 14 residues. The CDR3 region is CASTPKDRVSEQFF. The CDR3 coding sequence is TGCGCCAGCACCCCGAAAGACAGGGTTAGTGAGCAGTTCTTC.

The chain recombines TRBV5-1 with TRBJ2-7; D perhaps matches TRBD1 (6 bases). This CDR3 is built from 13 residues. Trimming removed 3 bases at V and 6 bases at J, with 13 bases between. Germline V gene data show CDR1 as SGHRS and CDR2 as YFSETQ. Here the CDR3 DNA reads TGCGCCAGCAGCTCACAGGGTTTCGGCGAGCAGTACTTC. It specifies CASSSQGFGEQYF.

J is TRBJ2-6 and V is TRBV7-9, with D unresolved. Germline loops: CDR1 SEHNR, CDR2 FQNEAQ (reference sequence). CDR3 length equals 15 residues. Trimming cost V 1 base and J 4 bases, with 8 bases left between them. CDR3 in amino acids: CASSLGTVGANVLTF. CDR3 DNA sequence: TGTGCCAGCAGCTTAGGCACAGTCGGGGCCAACGTCCTGACTTTC.

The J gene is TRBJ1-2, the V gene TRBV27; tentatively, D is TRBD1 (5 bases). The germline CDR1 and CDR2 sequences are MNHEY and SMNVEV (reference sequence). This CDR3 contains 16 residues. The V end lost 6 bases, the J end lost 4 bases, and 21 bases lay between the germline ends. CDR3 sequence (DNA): TGTGCCAGCAGGAAACTACAGGAGGGGAGAAGCTATGGCTACACCTTC. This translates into CASRKLQEGRSYGYTF.

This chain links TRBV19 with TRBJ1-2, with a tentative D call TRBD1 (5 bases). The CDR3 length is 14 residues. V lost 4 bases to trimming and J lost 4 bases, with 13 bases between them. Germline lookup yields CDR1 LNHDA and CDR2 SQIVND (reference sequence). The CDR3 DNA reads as TGTGCCAGTAGTAAAGGACAAAACACCTATGGCTACACCTTC. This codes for CASSKGQNTYGYTF. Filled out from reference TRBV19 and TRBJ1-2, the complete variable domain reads DGGITQSPKYLFRKEGQNVTLSCEQNLNHDAMYWYRQDPGQGLRLIYYSQIVNDFQKGDIAEGYSVSREKKESFPLTVTSAQKNPTAFYLCASSKGQNTYGYTFGSGTRLTVV.

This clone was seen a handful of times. The CDR3 here is CASSIQGNTGELFF. The DNA of the CDR3 is TGTGCCAGCAGCATACAGGGAAACACCGGGGAGCTGTTTTTT. The chain uses TRBV7-9 and TRBJ2-2; D might be TRBD1 (6 bases). CDR3 length: 14 amino acids. CDR1 is SEHNR and CDR2 is FQNEAQ in the germline V gene (reference sequence). V was shortened by 5 bases and J by 2 bases, with 9 bases between the two germline ends.

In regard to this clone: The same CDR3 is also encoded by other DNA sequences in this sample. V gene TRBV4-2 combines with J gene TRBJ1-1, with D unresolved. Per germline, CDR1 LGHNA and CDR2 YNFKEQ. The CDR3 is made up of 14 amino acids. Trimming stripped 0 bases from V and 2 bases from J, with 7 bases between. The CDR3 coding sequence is TGTGCCAGCAGCCAAGAACGCGGCAACACTGAAGCTTTCTTT. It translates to CASSQERGNTEAFF.

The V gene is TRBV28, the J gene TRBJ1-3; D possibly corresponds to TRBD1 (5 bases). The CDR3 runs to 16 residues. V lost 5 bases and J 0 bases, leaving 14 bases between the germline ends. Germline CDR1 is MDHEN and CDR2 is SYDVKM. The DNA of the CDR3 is TGTGCCAGCAGTATCAGGGCTTACCACTCTGGAAACACCATATATTTT. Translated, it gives CASSIRAYHSGNTIYF.

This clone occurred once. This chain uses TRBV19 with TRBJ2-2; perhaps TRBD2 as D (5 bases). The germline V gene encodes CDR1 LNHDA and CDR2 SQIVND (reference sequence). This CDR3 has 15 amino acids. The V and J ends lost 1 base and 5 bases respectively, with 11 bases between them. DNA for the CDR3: TGTGCCAGTAGTATAGTGAGCGGTACTACCGGGGAGCTGTTTTTT. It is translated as CASSIVSGTTGELFF.

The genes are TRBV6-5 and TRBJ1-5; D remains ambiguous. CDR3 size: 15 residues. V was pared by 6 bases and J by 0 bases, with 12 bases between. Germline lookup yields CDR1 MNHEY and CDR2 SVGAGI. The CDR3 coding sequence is TGTGCCAGCAGCCGACCCGGGTATAGCAATCAGCCCCAGCATTTT. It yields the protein CASSRPGYSNQPQHF.

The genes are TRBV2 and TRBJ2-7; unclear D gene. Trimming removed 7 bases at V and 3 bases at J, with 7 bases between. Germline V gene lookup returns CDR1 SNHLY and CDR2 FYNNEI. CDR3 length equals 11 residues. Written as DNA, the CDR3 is TGTGCCAGCATTCAGGTCTACGAGCAGTACTTC. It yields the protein CASIQVYEQYF.

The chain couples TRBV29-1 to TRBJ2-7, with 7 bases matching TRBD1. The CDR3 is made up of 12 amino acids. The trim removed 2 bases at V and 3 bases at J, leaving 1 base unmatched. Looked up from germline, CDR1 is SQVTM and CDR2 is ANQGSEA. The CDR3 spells CSVERQGYEQYF. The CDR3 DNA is TGCAGCGTTGAAAGACAGGGCTACGAGCAGTACTTC.

CDR3 in amino acids: CASSPRQGSGTEAFF. The CDR3, as DNA: TGTGCCAGCTCACCACGACAGGGATCTGGCACTGAAGCTTTCTTT. This chain uses TRBV18 with TRBJ1-1, with TRBD1 matching 7 bases. Trimming cost V 1 base and J 4 bases; bases outside gene matches: 6. The CDR3 length is 15 residues. Germline values: CDR1 KGHSH, CDR2 LQKENI. The entire variable domain, with the rest obtained from reference TRBV18 and TRBJ1-1, is as follows: NAGVMQNPRHLVRRRGQEARLRCSPMKGHSHVYWYRQLPEEGLKFMVYLQKENIIDESGMPKERFSAEFPKEGPSILRIQQVVRGDSAAYFCASSPRQGSGTEAFFGQGTRLTVV.

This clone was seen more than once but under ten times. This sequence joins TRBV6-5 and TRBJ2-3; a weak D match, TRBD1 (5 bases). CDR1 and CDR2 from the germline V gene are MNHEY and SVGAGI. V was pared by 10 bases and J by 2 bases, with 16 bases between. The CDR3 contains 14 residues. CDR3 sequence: CATAVKGDTDTQYF. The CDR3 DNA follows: TGTGCCACCGCGGTGAAAGGGGACACAGATACGCAGTATTTT.

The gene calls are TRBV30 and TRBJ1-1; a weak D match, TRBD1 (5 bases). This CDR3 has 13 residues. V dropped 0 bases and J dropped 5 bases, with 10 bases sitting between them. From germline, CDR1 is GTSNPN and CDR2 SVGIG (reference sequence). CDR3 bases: TGTGCCTGGAGTGTACGGGGGGAAACTGAAGCTTTCTTT. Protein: CAWSVRGETEAFF.

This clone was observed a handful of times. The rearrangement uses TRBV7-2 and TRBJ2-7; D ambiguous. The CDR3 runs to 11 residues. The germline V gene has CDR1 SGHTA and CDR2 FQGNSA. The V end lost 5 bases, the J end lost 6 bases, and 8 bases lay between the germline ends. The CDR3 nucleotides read TGTGCCAGCAGCAACCTACGCGAGCAGTACTTC. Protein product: CASSNLREQYF.

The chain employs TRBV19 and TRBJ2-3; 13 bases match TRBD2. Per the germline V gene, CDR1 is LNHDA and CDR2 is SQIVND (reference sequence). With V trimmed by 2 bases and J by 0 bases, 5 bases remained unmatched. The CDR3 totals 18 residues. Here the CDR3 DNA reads TGTGCCAGTAGTATAACTAGCGGGAGGGCCACTAGCACAGATACGCAGTATTTT. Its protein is CASSITSGRATSTDTQYF.

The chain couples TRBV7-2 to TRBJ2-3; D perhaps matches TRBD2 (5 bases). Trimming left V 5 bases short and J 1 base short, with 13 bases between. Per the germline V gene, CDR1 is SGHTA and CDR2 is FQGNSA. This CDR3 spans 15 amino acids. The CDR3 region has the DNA TGTGCCAGCAGCCCGAGGGTATTGGGCACAGATACGCAGTATTTT. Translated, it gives CASSPRVLGTDTQYF.

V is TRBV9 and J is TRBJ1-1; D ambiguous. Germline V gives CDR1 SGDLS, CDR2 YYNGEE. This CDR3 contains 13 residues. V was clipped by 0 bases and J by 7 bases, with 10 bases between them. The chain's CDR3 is CASSVVSRSEAFF. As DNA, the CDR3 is TGTGCCAGCAGCGTAGTGTCGAGGAGTGAAGCTTTCTTT. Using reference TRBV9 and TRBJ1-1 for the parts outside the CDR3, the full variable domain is DSGVTQTPKHLITATGQRVTLRCSPRSGDLSVYWYQQSLDQGLQFLIQYYNGEERAKGNILERFSAQQFPDLHSELNLSSLELGDSALYFCASSVVSRSEAFFGQGTRLTVV.

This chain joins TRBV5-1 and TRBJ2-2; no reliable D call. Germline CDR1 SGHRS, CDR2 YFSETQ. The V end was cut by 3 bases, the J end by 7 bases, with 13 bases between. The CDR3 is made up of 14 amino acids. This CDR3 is CASSSSSTIGELFF. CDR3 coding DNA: TGCGCCAGCAGCTCTAGTTCGACGATCGGGGAGCTGTTTTTT.

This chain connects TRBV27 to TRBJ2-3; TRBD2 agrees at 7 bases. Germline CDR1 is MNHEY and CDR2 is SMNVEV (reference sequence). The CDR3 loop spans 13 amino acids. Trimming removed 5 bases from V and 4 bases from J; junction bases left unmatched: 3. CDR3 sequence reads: CASSRLASDTQYF. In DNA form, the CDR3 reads TGTGCCAGCAGTAGACTAGCCTCAGATACGCAGTATTTT.

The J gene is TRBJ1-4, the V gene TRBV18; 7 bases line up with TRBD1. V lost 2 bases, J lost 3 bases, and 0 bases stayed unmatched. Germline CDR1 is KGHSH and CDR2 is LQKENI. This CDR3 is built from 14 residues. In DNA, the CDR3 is TGTGCCAGCTCACCAGGACAGGCTAATGAAAAACTGTTTTTT. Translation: CASSPGQANEKLFF.

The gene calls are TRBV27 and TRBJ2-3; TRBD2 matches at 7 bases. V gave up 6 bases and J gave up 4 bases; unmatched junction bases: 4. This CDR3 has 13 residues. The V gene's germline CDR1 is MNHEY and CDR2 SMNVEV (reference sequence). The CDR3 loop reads CASRRTSADTQYF. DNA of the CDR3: TGTGCCAGCAGACGGACTAGTGCAGATACGCAGTATTTT.

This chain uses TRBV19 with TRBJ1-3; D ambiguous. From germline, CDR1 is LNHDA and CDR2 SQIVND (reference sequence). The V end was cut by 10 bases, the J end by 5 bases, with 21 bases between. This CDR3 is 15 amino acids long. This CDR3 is CATRPDAGSRNTIYF. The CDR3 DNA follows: TGTGCCACCCGCCCGGACGCGGGGTCTCGAAACACCATATATTTT.

The CDR3 nucleotides are TGTGCCAGTAGGGGCGGGAACACTGAAGCTTTCTTT. This gives the protein CASRGGNTEAFF. The rearrangement joins TRBV25-1 to TRBJ1-1; D is perhaps TRBD1 (5 bases). Trimming took 9 bases from V and 1 from J, leaving 9 bases between them. The germline gives CDR1 MGHDK, CDR2 SYGVNS. The CDR3 has 12 amino acids.